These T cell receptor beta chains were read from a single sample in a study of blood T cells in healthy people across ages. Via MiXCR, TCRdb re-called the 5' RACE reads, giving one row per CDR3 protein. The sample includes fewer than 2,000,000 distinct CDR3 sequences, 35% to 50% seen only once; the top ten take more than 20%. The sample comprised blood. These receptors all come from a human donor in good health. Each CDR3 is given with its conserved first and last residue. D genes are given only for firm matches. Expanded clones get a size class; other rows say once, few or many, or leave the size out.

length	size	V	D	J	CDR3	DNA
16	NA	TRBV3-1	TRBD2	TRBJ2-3	CASSQTAGGRADTQYF	TGTGCCAGCAGCCAAACAGCGGGGGGAAGAGCAGATACGCAGTATTTT
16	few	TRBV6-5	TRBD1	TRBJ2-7	CASRRDPGTGGYEQYF	TGTGCCAGCAGACGCGATCCCGGGACAGGCGGCTACGAGCAGTACTTC
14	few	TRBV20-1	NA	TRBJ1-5	CSARDRRPYQPQHF	TGCAGTGCTAGAGACCGACGACCTTATCAGCCCCAGCATTTT
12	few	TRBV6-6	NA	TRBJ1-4	CASSYPQEKLFF	TGTGCCAGCAGTTACCCACAGGAAAAACTGTTTTTT
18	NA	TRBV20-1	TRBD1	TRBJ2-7	CSARIVRILGQGIYEQYF	TGCAGTGCTAGAATTGTTAGGATACTGGGACAGGGGATCTACGAGCAGTACTTC
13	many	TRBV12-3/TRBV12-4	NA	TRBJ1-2	CASSSGVDYGYTF	TGTGCCAGCAGTTCCGGGGTGGACTATGGCTACACCTTC
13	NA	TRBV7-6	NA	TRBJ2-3	CASKSLATDTQYF	TGTGCCAGCAAAAGTCTAGCGACAGATACGCAGTATTTT
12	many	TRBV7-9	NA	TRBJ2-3	CASSPWLDTQYF	TGTGCCAGCAGCCCCTGGCTGGATACGCAGTATTTT
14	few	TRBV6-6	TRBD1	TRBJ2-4	CASRRGTGYNERYF	TGTGCCAGCCGTAGGGGGACAGGGTATAACGAGCGGTACTTC
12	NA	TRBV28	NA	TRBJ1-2	CASFGIVYGYTF	TGTGCCAGTTTTGGGATAGTGTATGGCTACACCTTC
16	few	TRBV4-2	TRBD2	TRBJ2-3	CASSQDKRGRADTQYF	TGTGCCAGCAGCCAAGATAAGCGGGGGAGGGCAGATACGCAGTATTTT
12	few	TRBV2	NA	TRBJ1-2	CASSWGSEGYTF	TGTGCCAGCAGTTGGGGCTCGGAAGGCTACACCTTC
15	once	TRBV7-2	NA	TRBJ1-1	CASSLIIPSNTEAFF	TGTGCCAGCAGCTTGATCATTCCGTCGAACACTGAAGCTTTCTTT
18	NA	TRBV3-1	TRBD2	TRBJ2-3	CASSQDLRGFSSTDTQYF	TGTGCCAGCAGCCAAGATTTGCGGGGGTTTTCTAGCACAGATACGCAGTATTTT
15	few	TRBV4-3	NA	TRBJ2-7	CASSQSWAGSYEQYF	TGCGCCAGCAGCCAAAGTTGGGCAGGGAGCTACGAGCAGTACTTC
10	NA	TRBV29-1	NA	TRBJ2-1	CSAVRHEQFF	TGCAGCGCCGTTAGGCATGAGCAGTTCTTC
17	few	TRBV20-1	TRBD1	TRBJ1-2	CSAHLQGASPANYGYTF	TGCAGTGCCCACCTGCAGGGGGCAAGTCCAGCTAACTATGGCTACACCTTC
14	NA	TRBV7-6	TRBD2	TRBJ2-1	CASSFVLGGGKQFF	TGTGCCAGCAGCTTTGTCTTGGGCGGGGGTAAGCAGTTCTTC
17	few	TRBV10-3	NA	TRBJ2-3	CAISESIVMGSTDTQYF	TGTGCCATCAGTGAGTCGATTGTTATGGGGAGCACAGATACGCAGTATTTT
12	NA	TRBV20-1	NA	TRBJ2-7	CTPMRGTYEQYF	TGCACCCCTATGCGGGGAACTTACGAGCAGTACTTC
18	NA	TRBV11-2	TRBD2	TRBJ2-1	CASSWVGLAASSYNEQFF	TGTGCCAGCAGCTGGGTGGGCCTAGCGGCAAGCTCCTACAATGAGCAGTTCTTC
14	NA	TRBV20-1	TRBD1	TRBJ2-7	CSAIGTANSYEQYF	TGCAGTGCTATTGGGACAGCTAACTCCTACGAGCAGTACTTC
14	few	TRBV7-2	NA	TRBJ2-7	CASSFGRGAYEQYF	TGTGCCAGCAGCTTCGGAAGGGGGGCCTACGAGCAGTACTTC
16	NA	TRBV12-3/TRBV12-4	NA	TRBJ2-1	CASSRAVSTGYNEQFF	TGTGCCAGCAGTCGGGCAGTAAGTACAGGGTACAATGAGCAGTTCTTC
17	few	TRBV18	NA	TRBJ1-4	CASSPRAGRETNEKLFF	TGTGCCAGCTCACCGCGCGCGGGCCGGGAGACAAATGAAAAACTGTTTTTT
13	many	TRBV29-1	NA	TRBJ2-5	CSVEGQSGETQYF	TGCAGCGTTGAAGGACAGTCCGGGGAGACCCAGTACTTC
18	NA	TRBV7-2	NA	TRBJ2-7	CASSPGHSGVLGEPEQYF	TGTGCCAGCAGCCCCGGTCACAGTGGGGTTCTGGGGGAACCCGAGCAGTACTTC
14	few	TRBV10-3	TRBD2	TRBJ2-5	CAIGATSSQETQYF	TGTGCCATCGGAGCGACTAGCTCCCAAGAGACCCAGTACTTC
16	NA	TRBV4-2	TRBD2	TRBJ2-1	CASSQGLSGDYNEQFF	TGTGCCAGCAGCCAAGGTCTTAGCGGGGACTACAATGAGCAGTTCTTC
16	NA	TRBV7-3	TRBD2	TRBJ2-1	CASSLTGEGAYNEQFF	TGTGCCAGCAGCTTAACAGGGGAGGGAGCCTACAATGAGCAGTTCTTC
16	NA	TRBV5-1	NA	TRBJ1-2	CASSLGTRKTNYGYTF	TGCGCCAGCAGCTTGGGGACAAGGAAGACTAACTATGGCTACACCTTC
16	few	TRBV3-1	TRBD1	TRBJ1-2	CASSPTYGTGGYGYTF	TGTGCCAGCAGCCCCACCTATGGGACAGGGGGTTATGGCTACACCTTC
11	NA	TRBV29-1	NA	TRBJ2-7	CSIVTRHEQYF	TGCAGCATCGTGACCCGACACGAGCAGTACTTC
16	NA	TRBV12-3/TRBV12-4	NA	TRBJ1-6	CATLLKGSSYSSPLHF	TGTGCCACTCTTCTTAAGGGGAGCTCCTATAGTTCACCCCTCCACTTT
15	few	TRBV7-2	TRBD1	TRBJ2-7	CASSQSGGIGYEQYF	TGTGCCAGCAGCCAGTCAGGGGGCATCGGCTACGAGCAGTACTTC
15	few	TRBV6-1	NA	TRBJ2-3	CASSGAIGSVDTQYF	TGTGCCAGCAGCGGTGCTATAGGTTCCGTAGATACGCAGTATTTT
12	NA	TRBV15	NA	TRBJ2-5	CATSSPRETQYF	TGTGCCACCAGCAGCCCCAGGGAGACCCAGTACTTC
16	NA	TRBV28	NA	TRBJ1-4	CASSLLGESTNGKLFF	TGTGCCAGCAGTTTACTGGGAGAGTCAACTAATGGAAAACTGTTTTTT
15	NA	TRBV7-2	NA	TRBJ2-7	CASSPRPEVGGEQYF	TGTGCCAGCAGCCCCCGTCCGGAAGTGGGGGGCGAGCAGTACTTC
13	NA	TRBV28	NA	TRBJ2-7	CATCPETYYEQYF	TGTGCCACCTGCCCTGAAACCTACTACGAGCAGTACTTC
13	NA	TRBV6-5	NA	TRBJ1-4	CASRQGRREKLFF	TGTGCCAGCAGGCAGGGGAGACGTGAAAAACTGTTTTTT
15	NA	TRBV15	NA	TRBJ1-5	CATKRGEGFNQPQHF	TGTGCCACCAAGAGGGGCGAAGGGTTTAATCAGCCCCAGCATTTT
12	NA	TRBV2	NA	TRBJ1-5	CASSDEGQPQHF	TGTGCCAGCAGTGATGAGGGTCAGCCCCAGCATTTT
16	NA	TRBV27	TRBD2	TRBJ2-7	CASSLTGLDPSYEQYF	TGTGCCAGCAGTCTCACCGGACTAGACCCTTCCTACGAGCAGTACTTC
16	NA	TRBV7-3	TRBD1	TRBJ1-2	CASSPPDRDGVYGYTF	TGTGCCAGCAGCCCTCCGGACAGGGACGGGGTTTATGGCTACACCTTC
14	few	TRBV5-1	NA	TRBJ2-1	CASSLGVTYNEQFF	TGCGCCAGCAGTCTCGGGGTGACCTACAATGAGCAGTTCTTC
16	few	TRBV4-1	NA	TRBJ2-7	CASSQVFGGVGDEQYF	TGCGCCAGCAGCCAAGTGTTTGGCGGGGTAGGAGACGAGCAGTACTTC
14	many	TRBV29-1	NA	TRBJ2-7	CSVALDRDPYEQYF	TGCAGCGTTGCTTTGGATAGGGACCCCTACGAGCAGTACTTC
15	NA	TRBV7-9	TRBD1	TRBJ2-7	CASSPDRVHPNEQYF	TGTGCCAGCAGTCCAGACAGGGTACATCCTAACGAGCAGTACTTC
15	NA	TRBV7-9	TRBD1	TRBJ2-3	CASSSMGQSTDTQYF	TGTGCCAGCAGCTCAATGGGACAGAGCACAGATACGCAGTATTTT
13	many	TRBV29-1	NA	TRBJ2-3	CSVEGLNTDTQYF	TGCAGCGTTGAAGGGCTAAACACAGATACGCAGTATTTT
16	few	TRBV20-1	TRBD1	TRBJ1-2	CSASAPGQGLYYGYTF	TGCAGTGCTAGTGCTCCGGGACAGGGGTTGTACTATGGCTACACCTTC
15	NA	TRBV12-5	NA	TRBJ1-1	CASGLVLGGRTEAFF	TGTGCTAGTGGTTTGGTACTAGGGGGGCGGACTGAAGCTTTCTTT
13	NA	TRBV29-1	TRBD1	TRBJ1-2	CSVQGGQSHGYTF	TGCAGCGTCCAGGGGGGACAGAGCCATGGCTACACCTTC
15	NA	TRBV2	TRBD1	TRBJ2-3	CASSGGSGGSDTQYF	TGTGCCAGCAGTGGGGGTTCAGGGGGCTCGGATACGCAGTATTTT
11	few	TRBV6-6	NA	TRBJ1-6	CASARERPLHF	TGTGCCAGCGCCCGGGAGCGGCCCCTCCACTTT
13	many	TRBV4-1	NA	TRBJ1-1	CASSLEPGTEAFF	TGCGCCAGCAGCCTTGAACCCGGCACTGAAGCTTTCTTT
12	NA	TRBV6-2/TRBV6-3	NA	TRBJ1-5	CASANYHQPQHF	TGTGCCAGCGCTAACTACCATCAGCCCCAGCATTTT
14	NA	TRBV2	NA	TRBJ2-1	CASSRGATYGEQFF	TGTGCCAGCAGCCGGGGGGCGACTTACGGTGAGCAGTTCTTC